The T cell receptor (beta chain) described here comes from a study of T-cell reconstitution after alpha-beta-depleted transplantation in children (dated by TCRdb to about 2016). At the level of the whole study: T-cell immune reconstitution after TCRalphabeta/CD19-depleted allogeneic hematopoietic cell transplantation in children was quantitatively tracked in the study by means of TCR repertoire profiling. General findings and caveats noted by the study authors: About two months after transplant, the apparently early recovery of alphabetaT-cell counts reportedly depended on just several hundred clones that had expanded rapidly and came from non-depleted graft cells. In some patients, high TCRbeta diversity at day 60 was attributed to recipient T cells and intrathymic progenitors that had survived conditioning. Over the following months the frequencies of hyperexpanded clones went down, and after one year T-cell counts and TCRbeta diversity were mostly credited to newly produced T cells.

The CDR3 runs 14 residues from the cysteine to the phenylalanine. The CDR3 DNA has 42 bases and is translated from base 1. CDR1 DFQATT and CDR2 SNEGSKA were looked up in the germline V gene (reference sequence). Trimming accounts for 7 bases at V and 0 bases at J, while the number of junction bases matched to no gene is 7. The library was obtained by PCR. Sequenced using an Illumina HiSeq 2500. TCR library preparation used molecular barcoding, with unique molecular identifiers applied to normalize quantification of the TCRbeta repertoire. The raw public reads went through TCRdb reprocessing: fastp at Q25, MiXCR clone calling, in-frame beta chains kept. Entries are consolidated by CDR3 protein sequence, retaining the most common genes and DNA. For this sample the table gives under 850,000 distinct CDR3 sequences, of which approximately 14% were detected only once. Clones ranked in the top ten supply around 0.79% of the sample.

This clonotype was picked up many times. Its antigen target is currently unknown. Base quality data are lacking; no much larger clone is found one base away. The treatment or condition tag for this specimen amounts to: allogeneic hematopoietic cell transplantation with graft depleted of TCRalphabeta T cells and CD19 B cells. Transplant recipients were children who received TCRalphabeta/CD19-depleted allogeneic hematopoietic cell grafts. This specimen consisted of PBMCs, obtained before TCRalphabeta/CD19-depleted stem cell transplant. The TCR sequence derives from a girl aged 2 to 9 with congenital amegakaryocytic thrombocytopenia, due to receive a stem cell transplant. The chain is assembled from TRBV20-1 and TRBJ2-3; 7 bases in the junction line up with TRBD2. The CDR3 region has the sequence CSGTGGASTDTQYF. The DNA reads as follows: TGCAGTGGGACGGGAGGAGCTAGCACAGATACGCAGTATTTT.